These 22 T cell receptor beta chains originate from one sample sequenced in a study of blood T cell repertoires in COVID-19. The assay was immunoSEQ multiplex PCR, and TCRdb's table has in-frame clones only and misses some. Of approximately 210,000 clones in the sample, about 91% were seen once. Sequencing used peripheral blood. The receptors were sampled from a man aged 30-40 years with acute or convalescent COVID-19.

The V call is TRBV5-1, the J call TRBJ1-2; TRBD1 is a possible D gene (5 bases). This CDR3 has 14 residues. Germline V gene lookup returns CDR1 SGHRS and CDR2 YFSETQ. Trimming removed 0 bases at V and 8 bases at J, with 14 bases between. The CDR3 sequence: CASSLELGREGYTF. CDR3 in DNA: TGCGCCAGCAGCTTGGAGTTGGGGCGGGAAGGCTACACCTTC.

This chain connects TRBV7-9 to TRBJ1-4; unclear D gene. Trimming shortened V by 1 base and J by 7 bases, and 7 bases separated the two germline ends. Germline CDR1 reads SEHNR; CDR2 reads FQNEAQ (reference sequence). The length of the CDR3 is 13 residues. This chain's CDR3 is CASSLDPVEKLFF. CDR3 bases: TGTGCCAGCAGCTTAGATCCAGTTGAAAAACTGTTTTTT.

This chain uses TRBV29-1 with TRBJ1-2; TRBD1 is a possible D gene (6 bases). The ends were cut back, 7 bases at V and 4 bases at J, with 16 bases in the middle. CDR1 is SQVTM, CDR2 ANQGSEA, per germline. The CDR3 loop spans 13 amino acids. CDR3 amino acids: CSGVQQGPYGYTF. In DNA, the CDR3 is TGCAGCGGTGTCCAGCAGGGGCCCTATGGCTACACCTTC.

The CDR3 DNA follows: TGTGCCAGCAGTCGTGGTTTGGCGACCCAGTACTTC. This gives the protein CASSRGLATQYF. V is TRBV28 and J is TRBJ2-5; D unclear. Germline V gene lookup returns CDR1 MDHEN and CDR2 SYDVKM. The CDR3 spans 12 residues. V was trimmed by 5 bases and J by 7 bases, leaving 11 bases between them.

This chain links TRBV7-3 with TRBJ2-3; 12 bases are a match to TRBD2. The CDR3 length is 17 residues. CDR1 is SGHTA and CDR2 is FQGTGA in the germline V gene. Unmatched junction bases numbered 8, after V lost 5 bases and J lost 2 bases. The CDR3 here is CASSLRLAGVNTDTQYF. For the CDR3, the DNA is TGTGCCAGCAGCCTAAGACTAGCGGGAGTAAACACAGATACGCAGTATTTT.

This clone was seen a few times. The V and J genes are TRBV6-5 and TRBJ1-2; D uncertain. The V and J ends lost 7 bases and 0 bases respectively, with 12 bases between them. The CDR3 is 14 amino acids. CDR1 and CDR2 from the germline V gene are MNHEY and SVGAGI. The CDR3 nucleotides are TGTGCCAGCACCTCCGTGTACACTAACTATGGCTACACCTTC. Translation: CASTSVYTNYGYTF.

As DNA, the CDR3 is TGTGCCAGCAGTGATGAAGCGGGGGGCTCCGGAGATACGCAGTATTTT. Its translation: CASSDEAGGSGDTQYF. V gene TRBV2 combines with J gene TRBJ2-3, with TRBD2 matching over 9 bases. The CDR3 covers 16 residues. Germline V gene data show CDR1 as SNHLY and CDR2 as FYNNEI. V gave up 3 bases and J gave up 5 bases; unmatched junction bases: 9.

The rearrangement joins TRBV5-1 to TRBJ2-7, with 7 bases aligning to TRBD1. Germline V gene data show CDR1 as SGHRS and CDR2 as YFSETQ. CDR3 length: 14 amino acids. V dropped 0 bases and J dropped 4; count of bases not matched to a gene: 4. The CDR3 DNA sequence: TGCGCCAGCAGCTTGGCGCAGGGGGAATACGAGCAGTACTTC. Its translation is CASSLAQGEYEQYF.

This sequence joins TRBV2 and TRBJ2-2, with D maybe TRBD1 (5 bases). From germline, CDR1 is SNHLY and CDR2 FYNNEI. CDR3 length equals 14 residues. Trimming cost V 8 bases and J 6 bases, with 16 bases left between them. The CDR3: CASGRKMTAGELFF. The CDR3, as DNA: TGTGCCAGCGGACGAAAAATGACAGCCGGGGAGCTGTTTTTT.

This chain uses TRBV7-9 with TRBJ2-7; TRBD2 matches 8 bases. Germline V CDR1 and CDR2: SEHNR, FQNEAQ (reference sequence). Trimming took 5 bases from V and 6 from J; bases not matched to a gene: 9. The CDR3 has 14 residues. CDR3: CASSLSGGAAEQYF. The CDR3 bases are TGTGCCAGCAGCCTCTCCGGGGGGGCGGCCGAGCAGTACTTC.

The chain is built from TRBV2 and TRBJ2-1; 10 nucleotides align to TRBD2. There are 15 residues in the CDR3. Unmatched junction bases numbered 8, after V lost 5 bases and J lost 7 bases. Looked up from germline, CDR1 is SNHLY and CDR2 is FYNNEI. CDR3 loop: CASSYTSGIANEQFF. DNA for the CDR3: TGTGCCAGCAGTTACACTAGCGGGATAGCAAATGAGCAGTTCTTC.

The V gene is TRBV21-1, the J gene TRBJ1-3; whether TRBD1, the table's D call, matches the DNA was not checked. TRBV21-1 has pseudogene status. The CDR3 covers 16 residues. CDR3 coding DNA: TGTGCCAGCAGCAAAGCGCTACGGGACAGAGGAAACACCATATATTTT. It codes for CASSKALRDRGNTIYF.

The V call is TRBV28, the J call TRBJ1-1; 9 nucleotides agree with TRBD1. Germline-derived CDR1 and CDR2 are MDHEN and SYDVKM. The CDR3 covers 12 residues. V lost 10 bases and J lost 10; bases outside the gene matches: 10. Written as DNA, the CDR3 is TGTGCCATACTCAGGACAGGGGAGGGAGCTTTCTTT. This encodes CAILRTGEGAFF. The variable domain in full, with the rest retrieved from reference TRBV28 and TRBJ1-1, is DVKVTQSSRYLVKRTGEKVFLECVQDMDHENMFWYRQDPGLGLRLIYFSYDVKMKEKGDIPEGYSVSREKKERFSLILESASTNQTSMYLCAILRTGEGAFFGQGTRLTVV.

The chain uses TRBV28 and TRBJ2-5, with D perhaps TRBD2 (5 bases). Deletions cut 9 bases from V and 1 base from J, with 18 bases between. The CDR3 has 15 amino acids. CDR1 is MDHEN and CDR2 is SYDVKM in the germline V gene. CDR3 residues: CASRHWTGFQETQYF. The DNA for the CDR3 is TGTGCCAGTCGACACTGGACGGGGTTCCAAGAGACCCAGTACTTC.

This clone showed up just once. J is TRBJ2-2 and V is TRBV19; a weak D match, TRBD1 (6 bases). The CDR3 length is 15 residues. The V and J ends lost 3 bases and 0 bases respectively, with 8 bases between them. CDR1 is LNHDA, CDR2 SQIVND, per germline (reference sequence). CDR3 sequence reads: CASSMDRSNTGELFF. Here the CDR3 DNA reads TGTGCCAGTAGTATGGACAGATCGAACACCGGGGAGCTGTTTTTT.

This clone was seen once. The J gene is TRBJ2-5, the V gene TRBV19; possible D gene TRBD1, 6 bases. The ends were cut back, 4 bases at V and 1 base at J, with 10 bases in the middle. The CDR3 has 14 amino acids. Germline CDR1 and CDR2: LNHDA and SQIVND (reference sequence). CDR3 amino acids: CASSTRTVQETQYF. CDR3 nucleotide sequence: TGTGCCAGTAGTACACGGACAGTCCAAGAGACCCAGTACTTC.

The chain recombines TRBV27 with TRBJ2-1; tentatively, D is TRBD2 (5 bases). Germline CDR1 reads MNHEY; CDR2 reads SMNVEV (reference sequence). V lost 6 bases and J lost 9, with 12 bases in between. The CDR3 totals 12 residues. For the CDR3, the DNA is TGTGCCAGCAGCCCGGTCGGGATTGAGCAGTTCTTC. This sequence encodes CASSPVGIEQFF.

The genes are TRBV7-6 and TRBJ1-2; tentatively, D is TRBD1 (5 bases). Germline CDR1 SGHVS, CDR2 FNYEAQ. The CDR3 is 15 amino acids. The V end lost 2 bases, the J end lost 3 bases, and 13 bases lay between the germline ends. CDR3 sequence reads: CASSLTMGGDYGYTF. CDR3 nucleotide sequence: TGTGCCAGCAGCTTAACGATGGGGGGGGACTATGGCTACACCTTC. Variable domain in full (rest from reference TRBV7-6 and TRBJ1-2): GAGVSQSPRYKVTKRGQDVALRCDPISGHVSLYWYRQALGQGPEFLTYFNYEAQQDKSGLPNDRFSAERPEGSISTLTIQRTEQRDSAMYRCASSLTMGGDYGYTFGSGTRLTVV.

The gene calls are TRBV9 and TRBJ1-2; TRBD1 agrees at 11 bases. The V gene end was trimmed by 2 bases and the J gene end by 7 bases; junction bases not matched to a gene: 10. Germline V lookup: CDR1 SGDLS, CDR2 YYNGEE. The CDR3 consists of 16 residues. CDR3 region: CASSVRYGQGAGGYTF. CDR3 sequence (DNA): TGTGCCAGCAGCGTCCGGTACGGACAGGGGGCGGGTGGCTACACCTTC.

This sequence joins TRBV5-4 and TRBJ1-1; D unclear. The germline V gene has CDR1 SGHNT and CDR2 YYREEE (reference sequence). This CDR3 region has 16 residues. Trimming shortened V by 0 bases and J by 1 base, and 13 bases separated the two germline ends. CDR3 sequence reads: CASSLALRGSNTEAFF. CDR3 DNA sequence: TGTGCCAGCAGCTTGGCCCTGCGGGGTTCGAACACTGAAGCTTTCTTT.

This chain connects TRBV7-8 to TRBJ2-3; TRBD1 matches at 8 bases. Per the germline V gene, CDR1 is SGHVS and CDR2 is FQNEAQ. V was pared by 4 bases and J by 5 bases, with 8 bases of the junction left unmatched. CDR3 length: 15 amino acids. The CDR3, as DNA: TGTGCCAGCAGCTCGGGACAGGTAGCGAGAGATACGCAGTATTTT. Translation gives CASSSGQVARDTQYF.

The chain employs TRBV6-5 and TRBJ1-1, with unresolved D. The CDR3 loop spans 15 amino acids. Germline V CDR1 and CDR2: MNHEY, SVGAGI. V gave up 6 bases and J gave up 0 bases, with 14 bases separating them. The CDR3 sequence is CASSPQTGMNTEAFF. The CDR3 DNA reads TGTGCCAGCAGCCCCCAGACTGGAATGAACACTGAAGCTTTCTTT.